These 9 T cell receptor beta chains originate from one sample sequenced in a study of human T cells and chemical hapten exposure. TCRdb analysed the RACE reads with MiXCR anew, one entry per CDR3 protein. Of approximately 80,000 distinct CDR3 sequences detected, roughly 7.2% appear once; the ten largest clones hold under 2%. Indicated time point: patch test 1, 2 weeks after DPC sensitization. Indicated treatment: therapeutic diphenylcyclopropenone sensitization with weekly scalp DPC. Source: whole blood, taken in connection with sensitization to the hapten diphenylcyclopropenone (DPC). All receptors derive from a woman in her thirties with alopecia areata. Some clones in this sample may be carry-over from other donors' samples.

This clonotype occurred many times. This CDR3 reads CSARGSREYEQYF. The CDR3 coding sequence is TGCAGTGCTAGAGGGAGCAGGGAGTACGAGCAGTACTTC. This sequence joins TRBV20-1 and TRBJ2-7, with D possibly called TRBD1 or TRBD2 (5 bases each). Deletions cut 1 base from V and 4 bases from J, with 11 bases between. Germline CDR1 reads DFQATT; CDR2 reads SNEGSKA (reference sequence). CDR3 length: 13 amino acids.

This clonotype was seen many times. J is TRBJ2-5 and V is TRBV7-2; D uncertain. The CDR3 spans 13 residues. Between the trimmed V and J ends, which lost 4 bases and 5 bases, there was a span of 11 bases. Per germline, CDR1 SGHTA and CDR2 FQGNSA. CDR3 bases: TGTGCCAGCAGCTCCTGGATGGAGGAGACCCAGTACTTC. It is translated as CASSSWMEETQYF.

Only a few counts were recorded for this clonotype. V usage is TRBV4-1 and J usage is TRBJ1-1; tentative D call: TRBD1 (6 bases). This CDR3 comprises 16 residues. The germline V gene encodes CDR1 MGHRA and CDR2 YSYEKL. The germline V and J ends were trimmed by 1 base and 5 bases, with 17 bases remaining between them. The CDR3 protein is CASSQARRGAQTEAFF. CDR3 bases: TGCGCCAGCAGCCAAGCAAGGCGGGGGGCGCAAACTGAAGCTTTCTTT.

This clonotype was observed at least ten times. The chain is built from TRBV20-1 and TRBJ2-3; the match to TRBD2 covers 12 bases. The CDR3 contains 16 residues. The junction had 11 bases not matched to a gene; V was cut back by 4 bases and J by 6 bases. Germline CDR1 DFQATT, CDR2 SNEGSKA (reference sequence). As DNA, the CDR3 is TGCAGTGCTATAAAGTCTAGCGGGGGGGCCTATGATACGCAGTATTTT. Translating gives CSAIKSSGGAYDTQYF.

This chain links TRBV3-1 with TRBJ2-7; TRBD1 aligns across 9 bases. Germline CDR1 is LGHDT and CDR2 is YNNKEL (reference sequence). The CDR3 contains 13 residues. Germline trimming cut 4 bases from V and 9 bases from J; bases unmatched to any gene: 7. The CDR3 nucleotides read TGTGCCAGCAGCCCCCCGGGACAGGGTTCGCAGTACTTC. Its translation: CASSPPGQGSQYF.

This sequence joins TRBV7-9 and TRBJ1-1; D remains unclear. V gave up 5 bases and J gave up 6 bases, with 10 bases separating them. Germline V CDR1 and CDR2: SEHNR, FQNEAQ (reference sequence). The CDR3 is made up of 12 amino acids. Here the CDR3 DNA reads TGTGCCAGCAGCCGAAGCAACCCTGAAGCTTTCTTT. As protein: CASSRSNPEAFF.

This clonotype was recorded at least ten times. The genes are TRBV2 and TRBJ2-7, with D perhaps matching TRBD1 (6 bases). The germline V and J ends were trimmed by 11 bases and 5 bases, with 22 bases remaining between them. The CDR3 loop spans 14 amino acids. The V gene's germline CDR1 is SNHLY and CDR2 FYNNEI. CDR3 bases: TGTGCCGGTCAGGGAACCACAGGGAACCACGAGCAGTACTTC. Encoded protein: CAGQGTTGNHEQYF.

The chain employs TRBV2 and TRBJ2-6; D might be TRBD1 or TRBD2, each matching 6 bases. The CDR3 covers 15 residues. Germline assignment: CDR1 SNHLY and CDR2 FYNNEI. Trimming pared 5 bases from V and 1 base from J, leaving 9 bases between. The CDR3 DNA is TGTGCCAGCAGTAAAGGGGGGTCTGGGGCCAACGTCCTGACTTTC. Translation: CASSKGGSGANVLTF.

The table lists this clonotype with a few counts. CDR3 sequence (DNA): TGCGCCAGCAGGGAGGGGACAGACCTTCATCAGCCCCAGCATTTT. This encodes CASREGTDLHQPQHF. V is TRBV5-1 and J is TRBJ1-5; 7 positions agree with TRBD1. Germline lookup yields CDR1 SGHRS and CDR2 YFSETQ. The CDR3 consists of 15 residues. V lost 5 bases to trimming and J lost 5 bases; unmatched junction nucleotides: 10. The whole variable domain, filled in from reference TRBV5-1 and TRBJ1-5, reads KAGVTQTPRYLIKTRGQQVTLSCSPISGHRSVSWYQQTPGQGLQFLFEYFSETQRNKGNFPGRFSGRQFSNSRSEMNVSTLELGDSALYLCASREGTDLHQPQHFGDGTRLSIL.